The clone carrying this T cell receptor (beta chain) has only a few counts. What it binds is unknown. These data come from a study of PD-1 blockade in classical Hodgkin lymphoma. Study-wide findings and caveats: Patients with an early start, nivolumab under 1 year after ASCT, were excluded.

This CDR3 comprises 13 residues. The germline gives CDR1 MDHEN, CDR2 SYDVKM. Trimming pared 6 bases from V and 3 bases from J, leaving 9 bases between. Time point: cycle 4 day 1 (C4D1), after 6 weeks of nivolumab. Patients all relapsed after autologous stem cell transplantation, and there was variation in brentuximab vedotin exposure. Sequencing used immunoSEQ multiplex PCR; TCRdb keeps in-frame clones, though not all of them. Of around 31,000 clones listed, about four fifths are singletons. The source is a human donor with classical Hodgkin lymphoma. The J gene is TRBJ2-1, the V gene TRBV28; maybe TRBD2 (6 bases). The sequences come from peripheral blood mononuclear cells (PBMCs), collected before the fourth cycle of nivolumab. The CDR3 here is CASSLGLYNEQFF. In nucleotides, the CDR3 is TGTGCCAGCAGCTTGGGACTCTACAATGAGCAGTTCTTC.